The 32 T cell receptor beta chains below were found in one sample sequenced in a study of CD8+ T cells in alopecia areata. Once RNA had been extracted, it was reverse transcribed into cDNA to act as the sequencing template. Using immunoSEQ multiplex PCR, the repertoire was profiled, and TCRdb retains in-frame clones only, with some absent. Of about 120,000 clones listed, 53% were seen once; the top ten hold 0.45% to 0.5%. Sample treatment: oral pan-JAK inhibitor, 5-10 mg twice daily. The specimen comprised CD4+ T cells sorted from blood, sampled at week 4, from a patient treated with tofacitinib. The origin of the receptors is a human donor with alopecia areata.

The chain links TRBV20-1 to TRBJ1-1; D remains ambiguous. The CDR3 is made up of 11 amino acids. Trimming stripped 3 bases from V and 7 bases from J, with 9 bases between. CDR1 and CDR2 from the germline V gene are DFQATT and SNEGSKA (reference sequence). The chain's CDR3 is CSASGRDEAFF. CDR3 nucleotides: TGCAGTGCTAGCGGACGCGATGAAGCTTTCTTT.

The gene calls are TRBV5-1 and TRBJ2-2, with TRBD1 matching over 7 bases. This CDR3 comprises 17 residues. Germline trimming cut 3 bases from V and 5 bases from J; bases unmatched to any gene: 13. Germline CDR1 reads SGHRS; CDR2 reads YFSETQ. CDR3 nucleotides: TGCGCCAGCAGCTCCCCCCCGACAGGGCGATGGACCGGGGAGCTGTTTTTT. It codes for CASSSPPTGRWTGELFF.

This chain joins TRBV5-1 and TRBJ2-2; no definite D call. The germline V and J ends were trimmed by 5 bases and 3 bases, with 5 bases remaining between them. The CDR3 has 12 amino acids. Germline CDR1 reads SGHRS; CDR2 reads YFSETQ. CDR3 sequence reads: CASRWDTGELFF. In nucleotides, the CDR3 is TGCGCCAGCAGGTGGGACACCGGGGAGCTGTTTTTT.

This chain's CDR3 is CSVAGTGDQPQHF. The DNA of the CDR3 is TGCAGCGTTGCCGGGACAGGGGATCAGCCCCAGCATTTT. The chain links TRBV29-1 to TRBJ1-5, with 10 bases fitting TRBD1. Germline V CDR1 and CDR2: SQVTM, ANQGSEA. This CDR3 comprises 13 residues. V lost 4 bases to trimming and J lost 5 bases; unmatched junction nucleotides: 2.

The chain employs TRBV4-1 and TRBJ2-2; maybe TRBD2 (6 bases). CDR1 is MGHRA and CDR2 is YSYEKL in the germline V gene. With 0 bases removed from V and 1 base from J, the gap between germline ends came to 9 bases. CDR3 size: 16 residues. The CDR3 region is CASSQDNSGNTGELFF. The CDR3 DNA reads TGCGCCAGCAGCCAAGATAATAGCGGGAACACCGGGGAGCTGTTTTTT.

The rearrangement uses TRBV5-1 and TRBJ2-1; tentative D call: TRBD1 (5 bases). Germline loops: CDR1 SGHRS, CDR2 YFSETQ. This CDR3 comprises 14 residues. The germline V and J ends were trimmed by 5 bases and 3 bases, with 12 bases remaining between them. Here the CDR3 reads CASSRGWDYNEQFF. DNA of the CDR3: TGCGCCAGCAGTAGGGGATGGGACTACAATGAGCAGTTCTTC.

This clone was seen more than once but under ten times. The V and J genes are TRBV14 and TRBJ1-1, with no clear D. CDR1 and CDR2 (germline): SGHDN, FVKESK. Trimming left V 0 bases short and J 1 base short, with 3 bases between. The CDR3 has 13 residues. The CDR3 DNA reads as TGTGCCAGCAGCCAAGACAGGAACACTGAAGCTTTCTTT. Amino acid sequence: CASSQDRNTEAFF.

This clone has just a few counts. This chain connects TRBV4-1 to TRBJ2-1, with 7 nucleotides matching TRBD2. The CDR3 has 15 amino acids. Germline V gene data show CDR1 as MGHRA and CDR2 as YSYEKL. Losses at the gene ends were 1 base for V and 9 bases for J; bases not matched to a gene: 9. CDR3: CASSQGLASWGEQFF. DNA for the CDR3: TGCGCCAGCAGCCAAGGACTAGCCTCCTGGGGTGAGCAGTTCTTC.

This clone was detected a few times. The chain couples TRBV29-1 to TRBJ1-1; a possible D gene is TRBD1 (6 bases). Trimming pared 5 bases from V and 4 bases from J, leaving 14 bases between. From germline, CDR1 is SQVTM and CDR2 ANQGSEA. This CDR3 has 13 residues. Written as DNA, the CDR3 is TGCAGCGTTAAAAGGGGGGGGGCCACTGAAGCTTTCTTT. This sequence encodes CSVKRGGATEAFF. Full variable domain (rest looked up from reference TRBV29-1 and TRBJ1-1): SAVISQKPSRDICQRGTSLTIQCQVDSQVTMMFWYRQQPGQSLTLIATANQGSEATYESGFVIDKFPISRPNLTFSTLTVSNMSPEDSSIYLCSVKRGGATEAFFGQGTRLTVV.

The chain couples TRBV29-1 to TRBJ1-1, with D possibly matching TRBD1 (5 bases). The CDR3 length is 13 residues. V was trimmed by 4 bases and J by 7 bases, leaving 16 bases between them. Looked up from germline, CDR1 is SQVTM and CDR2 is ANQGSEA. The CDR3 DNA reads TGCAGCGTTGGACAGACCGCGAGCAGTGAAGCTTTCTTT. Translating gives CSVGQTASSEAFF.

This clone occurred a few times. This chain joins TRBV2 and TRBJ1-6, with 7 bases fitting TRBD1. In germline, CDR1 is SNHLY, CDR2 FYNNEI. Trimming removed 4 bases from V and 9 bases from J; junction bases left unmatched: 6. The CDR3 contains 14 residues. The CDR3: CASSGQGDGSPLHF. CDR3 sequence (DNA): TGTGCCAGCAGTGGACAGGGCGATGGTTCACCCCTCCACTTT.

This clone was detected only a few times. The chain has TRBV29-1 and TRBJ2-3; the match to TRBD2 covers 7 bases. The V segment lost 8 bases and the J segment 1 base; nucleotides outside the gene matches: 15. Germline CDR1 reads SQVTM; CDR2 reads ANQGSEA. This CDR3 region has 16 residues. CDR3 in DNA: TGCAGCTCATCCTACGGGCTGGCGGGGGGCACAGATACGCAGTATTTT. Encoded protein: CSSSYGLAGGTDTQYF.

CDR3 region: CASRRGGATYEQYF. As DNA, the CDR3 is TGTGCCAGCAGGAGAGGGGGCGCGACCTACGAGCAGTACTTC. V usage is TRBV28 and J usage is TRBJ2-7; 7 bases agree with TRBD1. This CDR3 is 14 amino acids long. With V trimmed by 6 bases and J by 2 bases, 7 bases remained unmatched. Looked up from germline, CDR1 is MDHEN and CDR2 is SYDVKM.

This clone has a single count. The chain employs TRBV4-2 and TRBJ2-1, with a possible D match to TRBD1 (6 bases). The CDR3 consists of 16 residues. V was clipped by 1 base and J by 0 bases, with 10 bases between them. Germline CDR1 LGHNA, CDR2 YNFKEQ. This chain's CDR3 is CASSQGQAGSYNEQFF. CDR3 bases: TGTGCCAGCAGCCAAGGACAGGCCGGCTCCTACAATGAGCAGTTCTTC.

The rearrangement joins TRBV13 to TRBJ2-7; TRBD1 matches 9 bases. The CDR3 is 14 residues long. Unmatched junction bases numbered 6, after V lost 6 bases and J lost 3 bases. Per the germline V gene, CDR1 is PRHDT and CDR2 is FYEKMQ (reference sequence). The CDR3 loop reads CASSERQGGYEQYF. DNA for the CDR3: TGTGCCAGCAGTGAAAGACAGGGGGGCTACGAGCAGTACTTC.

The chain employs TRBV2 and TRBJ1-2; tentative D call: TRBD1 (5 bases). V lost 5 bases and J lost 4, with 11 bases in between. Germline V gives CDR1 SNHLY, CDR2 FYNNEI. The CDR3 consists of 13 residues. The CDR3 loop reads CASSQDTSYGYTF. The DNA of the CDR3 is TGTGCCAGCAGTCAGGACACCTCCTATGGCTACACCTTC.

This rearrangement joins TRBV5-1 to TRBJ1-6; D perhaps matches TRBD1 (6 bases). The CDR3 has 16 residues. V was trimmed by 5 bases and J by 6 bases, leaving 18 bases between them. Germline CDR1 reads SGHRS; CDR2 reads YFSETQ. CDR3 residues: CASSLRPGASNSPLHF. In DNA form, the CDR3 reads TGCGCCAGCAGTCTTCGACCGGGGGCCTCTAATTCACCCCTCCACTTT.

The chain links TRBV6-1 to TRBJ2-5; TRBD2 aligns across 10 bases. Germline V lookup: CDR1 MNHNS, CDR2 SASEGT. The V segment lost 6 bases and the J segment 5 bases; nucleotides outside the gene matches: 3. CDR3 size: 13 residues. The CDR3 sequence: CASSLGLAETQYF. In nucleotides, the CDR3 is TGTGCCAGCAGCCTGGGACTAGCGGAGACCCAGTACTTC.

This clone occurred once. The J gene is TRBJ2-4, the V gene TRBV9; D gene uncertain. Germline loops: CDR1 SGDLS, CDR2 YYNGEE. V was trimmed by 4 bases and J by 7 bases, leaving 9 bases between them. This CDR3 is built from 12 residues. The CDR3 loop is CASSRSPNIQYF. CDR3 sequence (DNA): TGTGCCAGCAGCCGATCCCCGAACATTCAGTACTTC.

CDR3 amino acids: CASSPGSSNQPQHF. CDR3 sequence (DNA): TGCGCCAGCAGCCCAGGGTCTAGCAATCAGCCCCAGCATTTT. This chain uses TRBV4-1 with TRBJ1-5, with D tentatively TRBD1 (5 bases). Germline loops: CDR1 MGHRA, CDR2 YSYEKL. The ends were cut back, 4 bases at V and 0 bases at J, with 7 bases in the middle. The CDR3 has 14 amino acids.

V gene TRBV5-1 combines with J gene TRBJ2-1; D gene unclear. V lost 2 bases and J lost 9, with 9 bases in between. CDR1 SGHRS and CDR2 YFSETQ come from the germline V gene. This CDR3 comprises 12 residues. CDR3: CASSFESREQFF. CDR3 nucleotide sequence: TGCGCCAGCAGCTTCGAGAGTCGTGAGCAGTTCTTC.

This clone was picked up a small number of times. The J gene is TRBJ2-3, the V gene TRBV19; TRBD2 is a possible D gene (5 bases). Trimming cost V 4 bases and J 5 bases, with 13 bases left between them. CDR1 and CDR2 (germline): LNHDA, SQIVND (reference sequence). This CDR3 spans 14 amino acids. For the CDR3, the DNA is TGTGCCAGTAGTAGGATGGGAGCCGGAGATACGCAGTATTTT. Translated, it gives CASSRMGAGDTQYF.

This sequence joins TRBV30 and TRBJ2-2, with 12 bases identical to TRBD2. CDR3 length equals 15 residues. V lost 5 bases and J lost 3; bases outside the gene matches: 4. Germline V gene sequence: CDR1 GTSNPN, CDR2 SVGIG (reference sequence). In DNA form, the CDR3 reads TGTGCCTGGGGACTAGCGGGACGGGACACCGGGGAGCTGTTTTTT. This translates into CAWGLAGRDTGELFF.

This chain links TRBV27 with TRBJ1-1; D is ambiguous. The CDR3 is 16 residues long. Germline CDR1 reads MNHEY; CDR2 reads SMNVEV (reference sequence). Trimming took off 6 bases at V and 3 bases at J, with 20 bases between the two ends. The CDR3 protein is CASSPAPGGSDTEAFF. CDR3 bases: TGTGCCAGCAGCCCAGCCCCGGGTGGTTCGGACACTGAAGCTTTCTTT.

This clone was observed a few times. The V gene is TRBV5-1, the J gene TRBJ2-3; D perhaps matches TRBD1 (6 bases). CDR3 length: 14 amino acids. V was pared by 4 bases and J by 2 bases, with 11 bases between. Germline V gene sequence: CDR1 SGHRS, CDR2 YFSETQ. The CDR3 protein is CASSVGGSTDTQYF. The CDR3 nucleotides are TGCGCCAGCAGCGTTGGGGGCTCCACAGATACGCAGTATTTT.

The CDR3: CASSYAKGTEAFF. The CDR3 DNA reads TGTGCCAGCAGTTACGCGAAGGGCACTGAAGCTTTCTTT. This sequence joins TRBV6-6 and TRBJ1-1; D gene unclear. V lost 2 bases and J 4 bases, leaving 8 bases between the germline ends. The CDR3 has 13 residues. Germline CDR1 MNHNY, CDR2 SVGAGI (reference sequence).

The rearrangement links TRBV27 to TRBJ2-7; D might be TRBD1 (6 bases). V gave up 3 bases and J gave up 3 bases, with 12 bases separating them. The CDR3 sequence is 14 residues long. The germline CDR1 and CDR2 sequences are MNHEY and SMNVEV (reference sequence). The CDR3, as DNA: TGTGCCAGCAGTTTGATGGCCAGGGGCTACGAGCAGTACTTC. As protein: CASSLMARGYEQYF.

This chain links TRBV29-1 with TRBJ1-4; D not resolved. Germline lookup yields CDR1 SQVTM and CDR2 ANQGSEA. V was clipped by 5 bases and J by 6 bases, with 10 bases between them. The length of the CDR3 is 12 residues. The CDR3 protein is CSVSGVDEKLFF. CDR3 bases: TGCAGCGTTTCAGGAGTCGATGAAAAACTGTTTTTT.

This clone was seen only a few times. The V and J genes are TRBV14 and TRBJ2-1; weak D call: TRBD1 (6 bases). Trimming shortened V by 4 bases and J by 15 bases, and 19 bases separated the two germline ends. In germline, CDR1 is SGHDN, CDR2 FVKESK. CDR3 length equals 13 residues. The CDR3 here is CASSPLYRAPLFF. The CDR3 DNA reads as TGTGCCAGCAGCCCTCTGTACAGGGCCCCCTTGTTCTTC.

The rearrangement uses TRBV7-8 and TRBJ2-7, with D perhaps TRBD1 or TRBD2 (5 bases each). Germline values: CDR1 SGHVS, CDR2 FQNEAQ. The CDR3 is 14 amino acids. V was cut by 5 bases and J by 3 bases, with 14 bases left in between. The CDR3 spells CASSGRDLGYEQYF. The CDR3 DNA follows: TGTGCCAGCAGCGGTCGGGACCTGGGCTACGAGCAGTACTTC.

This clone has a handful of counts. Additional DNA sequences in this sample encode the identical CDR3. V gene TRBV6-5 combines with J gene TRBJ1-2; the D is unclear. V lost 0 bases and J 8 bases, leaving 10 bases between the germline ends. CDR3 length: 13 residues. Germline CDR1 reads MNHEY; CDR2 reads SVGAGI. The CDR3 bases are TGTGCCAGCAGTTACTCGGGCAGGAACGGCTACACCTTC. This encodes CASSYSGRNGYTF.

V gene TRBV19 combines with J gene TRBJ1-5; 7 bases align to TRBD1. Germline values: CDR1 LNHDA, CDR2 SQIVND (reference sequence). This CDR3 comprises 14 residues. Unmatched junction bases numbered 7, after V lost 10 bases and J lost 1 base. The CDR3 DNA reads TGTGCCACCCAGGACAGGAGAAGCAATCAGCCCCAGCATTTT. This translates into CATQDRRSNQPQHF.